The T cell receptor beta chain under discussion was sequenced for a study of identical twins. As regards this clonotype: The antigen is unknown.

Study-wide findings and caveats: Carriage of fewer insertions was seen in abundant cord blood beta clonotypes, whereas memory repertoires showed none.

Template switching introduced a universal primer site, and the cDNA bore unique molecular identifiers. TCRdb fed the 5' RACE reads into MiXCR, producing one record per CDR3 protein. Here the sample spans about 470,000 distinct CDR3 sequences, 20% to 25% being singletons. The CDR3 spans 13 residues. Losses at the gene ends were 8 bases for V and 4 bases for J; bases not matched to a gene: 3. This sample was shared with a second study, whose subject was T cells expressing NK-cell markers. That work states: The eight sequenced donors comprised seven who were HCMV-seropositive and one who was seronegative.

The chain links TRBV12-3 or TRBV12-4 to TRBJ2-1; TRBD1 aligns across 9 bases. The origin of this receptor is a woman in her late teens or twenties in good health. Sequenced material: CD4+ T cells sorted from blood. This CDR3 reads CASGQGTYNEQFF. As DNA, the CDR3 is TGTGCCAGCGGACAGGGGACTTACAATGAGCAGTTCTTC.